The 14 T cell receptor beta chains below all came from one sample that was sequenced in a study of control samples from healthy donors and cancer patients. Assay used: immunoSEQ multiplex PCR; TCRdb lists only in-frame clones, some missing. This sample has 30,000 to 40,000 clones, with approximately 95% found just once. The sample taken for sequencing was PBMCs. All receptors derive from a man aged 40-55 years with colorectal cancer.

The gene calls are TRBV2 and TRBJ1-2; unclear D gene. The CDR3 has 14 residues. Trimming cost V 6 bases and J 3 bases, with 14 bases left between them. The germline gives CDR1 SNHLY, CDR2 FYNNEI. The CDR3 here is CASSPRPGDYGYTF. In nucleotides, the CDR3 is TGTGCCAGCAGCCCTAGGCCCGGGGACTATGGCTACACCTTC.

With regard to this clone: Within the sample, other DNA sequences also encode this same CDR3. The rearrangement uses TRBV27 and TRBJ1-1; no clear D. This CDR3 has 13 residues. Germline-derived CDR1 and CDR2 are MNHEY and SMNVEV (reference sequence). V was trimmed by 2 bases and J by 1 base, leaving 5 bases between them. CDR3 loop: CASSLRRNTEAFF. CDR3 DNA: TGTGCCAGCAGTTTACGAAGGAACACTGAAGCTTTCTTT.

This chain uses TRBV7-7 with TRBJ2-5; D perhaps matches TRBD2 (5 bases). With 5 bases removed from V and 1 base from J, the gap between germline ends came to 20 bases. The CDR3 sequence is 17 residues long. Germline V gene sequence: CDR1 SSHAT, CDR2 FNYEAQ (reference sequence). The CDR3 protein is CASSQPFGLRLQETQYF. Written as DNA, the CDR3 is TGTGCCAGCAGCCAGCCCTTCGGACTCCGGCTCCAAGAGACCCAGTACTTC.

This clone was found once. The rearrangement joins TRBV19 to TRBJ1-6, with no clear D. Trimming stripped 6 bases from V and 0 bases from J, with 15 bases between. This CDR3 is built from 17 residues. Per germline, CDR1 LNHDA and CDR2 SQIVND (reference sequence). In DNA form, the CDR3 reads TGTGCCAGTAGCTCGACACTTCTTAGCTCCTATAATTCACCCCTCCACTTT. This encodes CASSSTLLSSYNSPLHF.

The CDR3 loop reads CASSPPRGDTSYEQYF. The CDR3 bases are TGTGCCAGCAGCCCCCCCAGAGGGGACACCTCCTACGAGCAGTACTTC. J is TRBJ2-7 and V is TRBV6-2 or TRBV6-3; tentatively, D is TRBD1 (6 bases). Trimming took off 6 bases at V and 0 bases at J, with 18 bases between the two ends. This CDR3 contains 16 residues. CDR1 and CDR2 (germline): MNHEY, SVGEGT.

This clone was counted a few times. This chain connects TRBV27 to TRBJ2-1; 8 nucleotides line up with TRBD1. V lost 6 bases and J lost 4; bases outside the gene matches: 8. Germline CDR1 and CDR2: MNHEY and SMNVEV (reference sequence). This CDR3 has 15 amino acids. CDR3 loop: CASSARGTGYNEQFF. CDR3 coding DNA: TGTGCCAGCAGCGCGAGAGGGACAGGATACAATGAGCAGTTCTTC.

The V and J genes are TRBV27 and TRBJ2-5, with unresolved D. V lost 5 bases and J lost 12, with 7 bases in between. This CDR3 has 9 residues. Germline loops: CDR1 MNHEY, CDR2 SMNVEV (reference sequence). The CDR3 loop is CASSKNKYF. The CDR3 nucleotides are TGTGCCAGCAGTAAAAACAAGTACTTC.

In nucleotides, the CDR3 is TGTGCCAGCTCACCCCAGGGAAAAGGCACTGAAGCTTTCTTT. As protein: CASSPQGKGTEAFF. This chain joins TRBV18 and TRBJ1-1, with D perhaps TRBD1 (5 bases). This CDR3 is built from 14 residues. Trimming took 3 bases from V and 4 from J, leaving 12 bases between them. Per germline, CDR1 KGHSH and CDR2 LQKENI.

This chain connects TRBV3-1 (or the pseudogene TRBV3-2) to TRBJ1-2; 7 bases line up with TRBD1. The length of the CDR3 is 14 residues. Germline-derived CDR1 and CDR2 are LGHDT and YNNKEL (reference sequence). The ends lost 3 bases at V and 4 bases at J; junction bases unmatched: 5. CDR3 region: CASSHLDRSYGYTF. The CDR3 region has the DNA TGTGCCAGCAGCCACCTGGACAGGAGCTATGGCTACACCTTC.

CDR3 residues: CASSESMAGTNEQFF. The CDR3 DNA is TGCGCCAGCAGTGAGTCGATGGCAGGGACGAATGAGCAGTTCTTC. The chain couples TRBV10-2 to TRBJ2-1; D is possibly TRBD1 or TRBD2 (5 bases each). The CDR3 is 15 amino acids. Trimming pared 0 bases from V and 7 bases from J, leaving 13 bases between. CDR1 and CDR2 from the germline V gene are WSHSY and SAAADI.

The chain employs TRBV3-1 (or the pseudogene TRBV3-2) and TRBJ2-5; D perhaps matches TRBD2 (5 bases). The CDR3 sequence is 15 residues long. CDR1 and CDR2 (germline): LGHDT, YNNKEL (reference sequence). V lost 6 bases and J lost 5, with 19 bases in between. The CDR3 DNA reads as TGTGCCAGCAGGTCTGTGGGAGTCAGTACGGAGACCCAGTACTTC. Translated: CASRSVGVSTETQYF.

The V and J genes are TRBV2 and TRBJ2-5; the match to TRBD2 covers 9 bases. Trimming at V came to 5 bases and at J to 2 bases, leaving 3 bases not matched to a gene. This CDR3 is built from 14 residues. Germline CDR1 reads SNHLY; CDR2 reads FYNNEI. CDR3 sequence reads: CASSLGLAQETQYF. The DNA for the CDR3 is TGTGCCAGCAGTTTGGGACTAGCACAAGAGACCCAGTACTTC.

The rearrangement uses TRBV6-5 and TRBJ1-1, with TRBD1 matching over 10 bases. The germline CDR1 and CDR2 sequences are MNHEY and SVGAGI. The CDR3 has 15 residues. The junction had 3 bases not matched to a gene; V was cut back by 2 bases and J by 3 bases. DNA for the CDR3: TGTGCCAGCAGTTACCGGGACAGGGGTCACACTGAAGCTTTCTTT. Amino acids: CASSYRDRGHTEAFF.

The CDR3 nucleotides are TGTGCCAGCAGATCCCTTTGCCGGTCGGTGTCTAGGAGCCCGAGCTCCTATAATTCACCCCTCCACTTT. Translation: CASRSLCRSVSRSPSSYNSPLHF. The rearrangement joins TRBV21-1 to TRBJ1-6. TRBV21-1 has pseudogene status. The CDR3 covers 23 residues.